This TCR beta chain was captured by sequencing in a study of T-cell memory formation after mild COVID-19. Whole-study context: Each donor largely had its own TCR clusters.

As to this clonotype: Its matching antigen is unknown.

Broader study findings: A balance of CD4 and CD8 characterized clones contracting day 15 to 85, whereas later expanders leaned CD4+.

The ends were cut back, 4 bases at V and 7 bases at J, with 8 bases in the middle. CDR3 length: 10 residues. The germline V gene has CDR1 DFQATT and CDR2 SNEGSKA (reference sequence). TCRdb re-derived calls from the 5' RACE reads in MiXCR, one entry per CDR3 protein. The sample holds 270,000 or so distinct CDR3 sequences, 16% seen once. The rearrangement uses TRBV20-1 and TRBJ2-7; D is ambiguous. This clonotype originated in a young man who had mild COVID-19 (a few samples of this study predate the infection). Cell type and time point are not known. The sample consisted of PBMCs or a T cell subset sorted from them (not recorded which). In DNA form, the CDR3 reads TGCAGTGCTAAAGATGCGGAGCAGTACTTC. Translating it yields CSAKDAEQYF.